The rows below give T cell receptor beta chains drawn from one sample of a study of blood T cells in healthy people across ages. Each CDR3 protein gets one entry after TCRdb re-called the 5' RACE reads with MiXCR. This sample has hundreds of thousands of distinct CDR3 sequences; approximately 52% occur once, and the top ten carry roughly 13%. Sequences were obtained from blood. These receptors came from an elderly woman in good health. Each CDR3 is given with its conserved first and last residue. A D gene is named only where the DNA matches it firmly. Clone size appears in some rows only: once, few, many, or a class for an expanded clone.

CSARTPYGYTF | TGCAGTGCCCGTACACCCTATGGCTACACCTTC | NA | NA | TRBJ1-2 | TRBV20-1
CASSFTDSRSYEQYF | TGTGCCAGCAGTTTCACGGACAGTCGGTCCTACGAGCAGTACTTC | NA | NA | TRBJ2-7 | TRBV28
CASSHELTDEYEQYF | TGTGCCAGCAGCCACGAACTAACCGATGAGTACGAGCAGTACTTC | NA | NA | TRBJ2-7 | TRBV3-1
CAISDGGVTQPQHF | TGTGCCATCAGTGATGGGGGGGTTACGCAGCCCCAGCATTTT | NA | NA | TRBJ1-5 | TRBV10-3
CASSLGLAGSFDEQFF | TGTGCCAGCAGTCTAGGACTAGCGGGATCGTTCGATGAGCAGTTCTTC | few | TRBD2 | TRBJ2-1 | TRBV27
CASSARTGISGYTF | TGTGCCAGCAGTGCCAGGACAGGGATTAGTGGCTACACCTTC | NA | TRBD1 | TRBJ1-2 | TRBV28
CASSSNAMREATQYF | TGTGCCAGCAGCTCAAATGCAATGCGGGAGGCGACCCAGTACTTC | NA | TRBD2 | TRBJ2-5 | TRBV7-9
CASSVKPTINYGYTF | TGTGCCAGCAGCGTTAAGCCCACAATAAACTATGGCTACACCTTC | many | NA | TRBJ1-2 | TRBV6-5
CASSQGLERGPGTDTQYF | TGTGCCAGCAGCCAAGGTCTCGAGCGGGGCCCCGGCACAGATACGCAGTATTTT | NA | TRBD2 | TRBJ2-3 | TRBV3-1
CASKISGLDTEAFF | TGTGCCAGCAAAATAAGCGGGTTAGACACTGAAGCTTTCTTT | once | NA | TRBJ1-1 | TRBV7-2
CASSVSLAEEAQYF | TGTGCCAGCAGCGTCTCACTAGCGGAAGAGGCCCAGTACTTC | NA | TRBD2 | TRBJ2-5 | TRBV7-9
CASRSSAGTRTEFF | TGTGCCAGCAGATCATCCGCCGGGACTAGAACAGAGTTCTTC | many | TRBD2 | TRBJ2-1 | TRBV5-5
CSVSSGDTQYF | TGCAGCGTTTCTAGCGGGGATACGCAGTATTTT | NA | TRBD2 | TRBJ2-3 | TRBV29-1
CASSLTGANYGYTF | TGCGCCAGCAGCTTGACAGGTGCTAACTATGGCTACACCTTC | many | NA | TRBJ1-2 | TRBV5-1
CSALGTATNEKLFF | TGCAGCGCGCTCGGAACAGCAACTAATGAAAAACTGTTTTTT | NA | NA | TRBJ1-4 | TRBV29-1
CASSLLTGEVGTAQYF | TGTGCCAGCAGCTTACTGACAGGGGAGGTTGGGACTGCGCAGTATTTT | NA | TRBD1 | TRBJ2-3 | TRBV7-8
CASTIAGGPYNEQYF | TGTGCCAGCACCATAGCGGGGGGCCCGTACAATGAGCAGTACTTC | few | TRBD2 | TRBJ2-5 | TRBV27
CAISESFPASGNTIYF | TGTGCCATCAGTGAGTCGTTCCCCGCCTCTGGAAACACCATATATTTT | few | NA | TRBJ1-3 | TRBV10-3
CSAPLRQETQYF | TGCAGTGCTCCTCTACGTCAAGAGACCCAGTACTTC | many | NA | TRBJ2-5 | TRBV20-1
CASSVASGFGEQFF | TGTGCCAGCAGTGTCGCTTCGGGCTTCGGAGAGCAGTTCTTC | NA | NA | TRBJ2-1 | TRBV6-1
CASSPRDKGNTEAFF | TGTGCCAGCTCACCACGGGACAAGGGGAACACTGAAGCTTTCTTT | few | NA | TRBJ1-1 | TRBV18
CASSQAGTLNEQFF | TGTGCCAGCAGCCAGGCCGGGACTCTGAATGAGCAGTTCTTC | NA | NA | TRBJ2-1 | TRBV3-1
CASSVTSVNTGELFF | TGCGCCAGCAGTGTGACTAGCGTGAACACCGGGGAGCTGTTTTTT | few | TRBD2 | TRBJ2-2 | TRBV5-1
CASSYGSYNEQFF | TGTGCCAGCAGTTACGGCTCCTACAATGAGCAGTTCTTC | many | NA | TRBJ2-1 | TRBV12-3/TRBV12-4
CAISEWGGRDTEAFF | TGTGCCATCAGTGAGTGGGGGGGCCGGGACACTGAAGCTTTCTTT | NA | NA | TRBJ1-1 | TRBV10-3
CATSDFYSTNEQYF | TGTGCCACCAGTGATTTCTACAGTACGAATGAGCAGTACTTC | NA | NA | TRBJ2-5 | TRBV24-1
CASSSTGNVQETQYF | TGTGCCAGCAGCTCGACGGGGAATGTCCAAGAGACCCAGTACTTC | once | NA | TRBJ2-5 | TRBV7-9
CASSQVVAGTGQYF | TGTGCCAGCAGCCAAGTAGTCGCCGGGACAGGACAGTACTTC | NA | TRBD1 | TRBJ2-5 | TRBV4-2
CASSFSQSVVQFF | TGTGCCAGCAGTTTTAGTCAGTCGGTCGTGCAGTTCTTC | many | NA | TRBJ2-1 | TRBV12-3/TRBV12-4
CSASPTVTTYEQYF | TGCAGTGCTAGCCCGACCGTTACCACCTACGAGCAGTACTTC | NA | NA | TRBJ2-7 | TRBV20-1
CASSLRQGAEEQYF | TGTGCCAGCAGCTTACGACAGGGGGCGGAGGAGCAGTACTTC | once | TRBD1 | TRBJ2-5 | TRBV7-3
CASSDAGQRKTQYF | TGTGCCAGCAGTGATGCAGGGCAGCGGAAGACCCAGTACTTC | NA | NA | TRBJ2-5 | TRBV25-1
CASRQDDSPLHF | TGTGCCAGCAGACAAGACGATTCACCCCTCCACTTT | NA | NA | TRBJ1-6 | TRBV25-1
CASSYRQDRSIQYF | TGTGCCAGCAGTTATCGACAGGATCGGAGCATTCAGTACTTC | once | NA | TRBJ2-4 | TRBV27
CASSLNPAGGPYEQYF | TGTGCCAGCAGTTTAAATCCAGCGGGAGGGCCCTACGAGCAGTACTTC | NA | TRBD2 | TRBJ2-7 | TRBV12-3/TRBV12-4
CASSLWTVSEKLFF | TGCGCCAGCAGCCTGTGGACGGTGAGCGAAAAACTGTTTTTT | NA | NA | TRBJ1-4 | TRBV5-1
CASSLSAGQNEKLFF | TGTGCCAGCAGCTTATCGGCGGGACAGAATGAAAAACTGTTTTTT | NA | TRBD1 | TRBJ1-4 | TRBV7-9
CASRPRDTSCEQYF | TGTGCCAGCAGACCCCGGGACACGTCTTGTGAGCAGTACTTC | NA | NA | TRBJ2-5 | TRBV28
CASSLSGAIYEQYF | TGTGCCAGCAGCTTGAGCGGGGCGATTTACGAGCAGTACTTC | NA | TRBD2 | TRBJ2-7 | TRBV7-2
CASSPRTSTGELFF | TGTGCCAGCAGCCCCCGGACTAGCACCGGGGAGCTGTTTTTT | many | TRBD2 | TRBJ2-2 | TRBV6-5
CASSSGQGSSYNEQFF | TGTGCCAGCAGCTCTGGACAGGGGAGCTCCTACAATGAGCAGTTCTTC | many | TRBD1 | TRBJ2-1 | TRBV7-3
CASSTTADTQYF | TGTGCCAGCAGCACGACTGCAGATACGCAGTATTTT | many | NA | TRBJ2-3 | TRBV14
CASSSTGGVTGELFF | TGTGCCAGCAGCTCAACCGGGGGGGTCACCGGGGAGCTGTTTTTT | many | TRBD2 | TRBJ2-2 | TRBV7-9
CSAPSDLYEQYF | TGCAGTGCACCCAGTGACCTCTACGAGCAGTACTTC | many | NA | TRBJ2-7 | TRBV20-1
CASSVAVAETYEQYF | TGTGCCAGCAGCGTAGCGGTAGCGGAGACCTACGAGCAGTACTTC | many | NA | TRBJ2-7 | TRBV9
CSVALASSYNEQFF | TGCAGCGTTGCCCTAGCGAGCTCCTACAATGAGCAGTTCTTC | many | NA | TRBJ2-1 | TRBV29-1
CTSSGQQGRDIQYF | TGTACCAGCAGTGGACAACAGGGTAGGGACATTCAGTACTTC | NA | NA | TRBJ2-4 | TRBV6-2/TRBV6-3
CASSWAGSLTDKQYF | TGTGCCAGCAGCTGGGCGGGCTCCCTAACAGATAAGCAGTATTTT | NA | NA | TRBJ2-3 | TRBV7-9
CSATGTGMWETQYF | TGCAGTGCCACCGGGACAGGGATGTGGGAGACCCAGTACTTC | NA | TRBD1 | TRBJ2-5 | TRBV20-1
CASSSGGAAFF | TGTGCCAGCAGTTCGGGGGGTGCCGCTTTCTTT | NA | NA | TRBJ1-1 | TRBV12-3/TRBV12-4
CASSFPGLAESNEQFF | TGTGCCAGCAGCTTTCCGGGACTAGCGGAATCCAATGAGCAGTTCTTC | few | TRBD2 | TRBJ2-1 | TRBV7-9